What follows are 21 T cell receptor beta chains derived from one specimen sequenced in a study of blood T cell repertoires in COVID-19. Libraries were prepared by immunoSEQ multiplex PCR; TCRdb keeps only in-frame clonotypes and omits some of them. The table has some 50,000 clones, about 80% seen once. The sequencing sample was made of peripheral blood. These receptors originate from a human donor in a cohort sampled during active COVID-19.

The chain recombines TRBV6-5 with TRBJ2-3, with 9 bases lining up with TRBD2. This CDR3 comprises 15 residues. Germline assignment: CDR1 MNHEY and CDR2 SVGAGI. V lost 3 bases, J lost 3 bases, and 4 bases stayed unmatched. This chain's CDR3 is CASSYGAGGTDTQYF. DNA for the CDR3: TGTGCCAGCAGTTATGGCGCGGGGGGGACAGATACGCAGTATTTT.

Only a few counts were recorded for this clone. J is TRBJ2-5 and V is TRBV19; possible D gene TRBD2, 6 bases. The germline gives CDR1 LNHDA, CDR2 SQIVND (reference sequence). Deletions cut 3 bases from V and 2 bases from J, with 19 bases between. The CDR3 has 17 amino acids. CDR3 sequence reads: CASSIEGPGGAQETQYF. Here the CDR3 DNA reads TGTGCCAGTAGTATTGAGGGCCCTGGAGGGGCACAAGAGACCCAGTACTTC.

CDR3 sequence: CASSIGEDSRTHYNEQFF. As DNA, the CDR3 is TGTGCCAGTAGTATAGGAGAGGACAGCCGTACACACTACAATGAGCAGTTCTTC. The V and J genes are TRBV19 and TRBJ2-1, with D possibly matching TRBD1 (6 bases). CDR1 is LNHDA and CDR2 is SQIVND in the germline V gene (reference sequence). The germline V and J ends were trimmed by 1 base and 3 bases, with 19 bases remaining between them. CDR3 length: 18 amino acids. Supplemented by reference TRBV19 and TRBJ2-1, the full variable domain reads DGGITQSPKYLFRKEGQNVTLSCEQNLNHDAMYWYRQDPGQGLRLIYYSQIVNDFQKGDIAEGYSVSREKKESFPLTVTSAQKNPTAFYLCASSIGEDSRTHYNEQFFGPGTRLTVL.

This rearrangement joins TRBV9 to TRBJ1-6; D not resolved. Trimming shortened V by 2 bases and J by 5 bases, and 11 bases separated the two germline ends. Germline V gene data show CDR1 as SGDLS and CDR2 as YYNGEE. The CDR3 consists of 15 residues. CDR3 nucleotides: TGTGCCAGCAGCGTTTTTTGGGCAGATAATTCACCCCTCCACTTT. Translated, it gives CASSVFWADNSPLHF.

This clone was observed a single time. J is TRBJ1-1 and V is TRBV12-3 or TRBV12-4, with a tentative D call TRBD1 (6 bases). This CDR3 has 13 amino acids. V lost 2 bases to trimming and J lost 5 bases, with 9 bases between them. CDR3 loop: CASSLPGVTEAFF. DNA for the CDR3: TGTGCCAGCAGTTTACCAGGGGTGACTGAAGCTTTCTTT.

The chain recombines TRBV3-1 (or the pseudogene TRBV3-2) with TRBJ2-7; possibly TRBD2 for D (6 bases). Trimming cost V 3 bases and J 5 bases, with 14 bases left between them. Germline CDR1 and CDR2: LGHDT and YNNKEL (reference sequence). This CDR3 comprises 14 residues. CDR3: CASSHRRDFNEQYF. CDR3 DNA sequence: TGTGCCAGCAGCCACAGGAGGGACTTCAACGAGCAGTACTTC.

The rearrangement uses TRBV12-3 or TRBV12-4 and TRBJ1-2; D is possibly TRBD1 (5 bases). The CDR3 extends over 13 amino acids. Trimming removed 3 bases from V and 8 bases from J, with 13 bases in between. In DNA form, the CDR3 reads TGTGCCAGCAGTTTTCGGGGGGGAGAAGGCTACACCTTC. This encodes CASSFRGGEGYTF.

This chain joins TRBV20-1 and TRBJ1-1, with D unclear. CDR3 length: 14 residues. V lost 3 bases, J lost 2 bases, and 13 bases lay in between. Germline CDR1 is DFQATT and CDR2 is SNEGSKA (reference sequence). The CDR3 region is CSASEARSNTEAFF. The DNA for the CDR3 is TGCAGTGCTAGTGAGGCCAGATCAAACACTGAAGCTTTCTTT.

This chain connects TRBV24-1 to TRBJ2-3; 13 bases fit TRBD2. The V gene end was trimmed by 12 bases and the J gene end by 5 bases; junction bases not matched to a gene: 4. The CDR3 contains 13 residues. The germline CDR1 and CDR2 sequences are KGHDR and SFDVKD. The CDR3 is CASGLAGVDTQYF. In DNA form, the CDR3 reads TGTGCCTCTGGACTAGCGGGAGTAGATACGCAGTATTTT.

The rearrangement links TRBV27 to TRBJ1-4, with no clear D. The CDR3 is made up of 16 amino acids. Germline V gives CDR1 MNHEY, CDR2 SMNVEV (reference sequence). V was clipped by 6 bases and J by 3 bases, with 17 bases between them. The CDR3: CASREDQREANEKLFF. The CDR3 bases are TGTGCCAGCAGGGAGGACCAGAGGGAGGCTAATGAAAAACTGTTTTTT.

The chain links TRBV27 to TRBJ2-5, with 7 nucleotides matching TRBD2. This CDR3 has 15 residues. J gave up 3 bases and V 2 bases, and 6 bases lay outside the gene matches. Per the germline V gene, CDR1 is MNHEY and CDR2 is SMNVEV (reference sequence). Written as DNA, the CDR3 is TGTGCCAGCAGTTTACGAGCGGGGACCAAAGAGACCCAGTACTTC. Its translation: CASSLRAGTKETQYF.

The chain couples TRBV7-9 to TRBJ1-5; D unresolved. V lost 3 bases to trimming and J lost 4 bases, with 7 bases between them. CDR1 is SEHNR and CDR2 is FQNEAQ in the germline V gene (reference sequence). The CDR3 spans 13 residues. CDR3: CASSFRENQPQHF. Here the CDR3 DNA reads TGTGCCAGCAGCTTTCGAGAGAATCAGCCCCAGCATTTT.

This clone was picked up one time. V and J are TRBV3-1 (or the pseudogene TRBV3-2) and TRBJ2-3, with TRBD1 identical over 7 bases. The CDR3 has 15 amino acids. CDR1 is LGHDT and CDR2 is YNNKEL in the germline V gene (reference sequence). V shed 6 bases, J shed 7 bases, and the junction held 13 bases outside the gene matches. CDR3 DNA sequence: TGTGCCAGCAGTCGAACAGGGGAAACCGTTAATACGCAGTATTTT. Protein sequence: CASSRTGETVNTQYF.

The rearrangement uses TRBV19 and TRBJ1-1; D is unresolved. The CDR3 length is 15 residues. Trimming cost V 5 bases and J 0 bases, with 13 bases left between them. Per germline, CDR1 LNHDA and CDR2 SQIVND (reference sequence). As DNA, the CDR3 is TGTGCCAGTAGTTTTCATGTAGATATGAACACTGAAGCTTTCTTT. Its translation: CASSFHVDMNTEAFF. The full variable domain, in which reference TRBV19 and TRBJ1-1 provide the parts outside the CDR3, is DGGITQSPKYLFRKEGQNVTLSCEQNLNHDAMYWYRQDPGQGLRLIYYSQIVNDFQKGDIAEGYSVSREKKESFPLTVTSAQKNPTAFYLCASSFHVDMNTEAFFGQGTRLTVV.

The J gene is TRBJ2-4, the V gene TRBV19; 9 nucleotides match TRBD1. Trimming took 5 bases from V and 2 from J; bases not matched to a gene: 7. This CDR3 has 16 amino acids. The germline gives CDR1 LNHDA, CDR2 SQIVND (reference sequence). CDR3 nucleotide sequence: TGTGCCAGTAGTGGAGGACAGGGGATTTCCAAAAACATTCAGTACTTC. Translating it yields CASSGGQGISKNIQYF.

V is TRBV7-3 and J is TRBJ2-3; TRBD1 matches 10 bases. The junction had 5 bases not matched to a gene; V was cut back by 7 bases and J by 4 bases. Germline CDR1 SGHTA, CDR2 FQGTGA. There are 14 residues in the CDR3. CDR3 in DNA: TGTGCCAGCACTCGGGACAGGGGTGCAGATACGCAGTATTTT. The encoded protein is CASTRDRGADTQYF.

This chain joins TRBV6-5 and TRBJ2-7; TRBD1 aligns across 7 bases. Germline assignment: CDR1 MNHEY and CDR2 SVGAGI. This CDR3 is 12 amino acids long. J lost 9 bases, V lost 6 bases, and 8 bases had no gene match. The DNA for the CDR3 is TGTGCCAGCAGGAATTTACAGGGGCGGCAGTACTTC. Translation: CASRNLQGRQYF.

The V call is TRBV14, the J call TRBJ2-1, with a weak D call TRBD1 (5 bases). The CDR3 is made up of 14 amino acids. The germline gives CDR1 SGHDN, CDR2 FVKESK. The germline V and J ends were trimmed by 7 bases and 4 bases, with 14 bases remaining between them. The CDR3 nucleotides read TGTGCCAGCACTAAGGGGAAAACTTACAATGAGCAGTTCTTC. This codes for CASTKGKTYNEQFF. Full variable domain (rest looked up from reference TRBV14 and TRBJ2-1): EAGVTQFPSHSVIEKGQTVTLRCDPISGHDNLYWYRRVMGKEIKFLLHFVKESKQDESGMPNNRFLAERTGGTYSTLKVQPAELEDSGVYFCASTKGKTYNEQFFGPGTRLTVL.

The chain uses TRBV5-1 and TRBJ2-5; 10 bases line up with TRBD2. The CDR3 consists of 15 residues. CDR1 is SGHRS, CDR2 YFSETQ, per germline. V was pared by 4 bases and J by 5 bases, with 8 bases of the junction left unmatched. In DNA form, the CDR3 reads TGCGCCAGCAGCAATAAGCGGGGGGGCCGGGAGACCCAGTACTTC. Its translation: CASSNKRGGRETQYF.

This chain joins TRBV19 and TRBJ2-1; TRBD1 agrees at 9 bases. This CDR3 spans 13 amino acids. Germline CDR1 reads LNHDA; CDR2 reads SQIVND (reference sequence). V trimming: 6 bases; J trimming: 8 bases; junction bases outside the gene matches: 5. Here the CDR3 reads CASSRTGEHEQFF. DNA of the CDR3: TGTGCCAGTAGCAGGACAGGGGAGCATGAGCAGTTCTTC.

This chain connects TRBV28 to TRBJ1-4; D is undetermined. Per the germline V gene, CDR1 is MDHEN and CDR2 is SYDVKM. This CDR3 is 16 amino acids long. V lost 5 bases to trimming and J lost 5 bases, with 18 bases between them. This chain's CDR3 is CASSPLRGLPNEKLFF. The CDR3, as DNA: TGTGCCAGCAGTCCCCTGAGAGGCCTTCCCAATGAAAAACTGTTTTTT.